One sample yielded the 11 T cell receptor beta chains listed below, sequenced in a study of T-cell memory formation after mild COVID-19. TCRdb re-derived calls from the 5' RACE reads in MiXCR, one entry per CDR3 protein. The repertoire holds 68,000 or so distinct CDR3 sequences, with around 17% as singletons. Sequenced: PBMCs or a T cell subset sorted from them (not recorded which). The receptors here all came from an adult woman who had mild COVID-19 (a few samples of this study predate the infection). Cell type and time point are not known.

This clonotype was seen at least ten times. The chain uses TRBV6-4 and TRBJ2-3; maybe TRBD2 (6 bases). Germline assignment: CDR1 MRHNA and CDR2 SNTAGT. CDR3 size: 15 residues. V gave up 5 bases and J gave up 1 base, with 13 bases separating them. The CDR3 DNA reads TGTGCCAGCAGTCTATCATCGGGGGGCACAGATACGCAGTATTTT. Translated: CASSLSSGGTDTQYF.

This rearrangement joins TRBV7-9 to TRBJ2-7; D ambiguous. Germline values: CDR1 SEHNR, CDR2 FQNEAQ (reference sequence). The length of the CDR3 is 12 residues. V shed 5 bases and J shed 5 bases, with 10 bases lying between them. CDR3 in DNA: TGTGCCAGCAGCCTCAGGTACGACGAGCAGTACTTC. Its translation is CASSLRYDEQYF.

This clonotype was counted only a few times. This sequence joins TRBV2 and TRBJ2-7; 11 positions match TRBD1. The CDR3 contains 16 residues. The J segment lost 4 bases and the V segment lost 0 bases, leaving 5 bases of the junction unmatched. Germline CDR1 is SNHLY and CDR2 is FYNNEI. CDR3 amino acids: CASSEASGQGAYEQYF. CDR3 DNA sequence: TGTGCCAGCAGTGAAGCTAGCGGACAGGGGGCTTACGAGCAGTACTTC. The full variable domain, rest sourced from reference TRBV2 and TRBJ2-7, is EPEVTQTPSHQVTQMGQEVILRCVPISNHLYFYWYRQILGQKVEFLVSFYNNEISEKSEIFDDQFSVERPDGSNFTLKIRSTKLEDSAMYFCASSEASGQGAYEQYFGPGTRLTVT.

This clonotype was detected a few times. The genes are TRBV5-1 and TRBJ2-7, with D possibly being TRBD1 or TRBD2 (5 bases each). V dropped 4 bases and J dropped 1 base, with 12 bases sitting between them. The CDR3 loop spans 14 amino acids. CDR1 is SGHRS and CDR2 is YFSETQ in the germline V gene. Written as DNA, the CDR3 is TGCGCCAGCAGCCGAGGGGACGGGTCCTACGAGCAGTACTTC. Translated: CASSRGDGSYEQYF.

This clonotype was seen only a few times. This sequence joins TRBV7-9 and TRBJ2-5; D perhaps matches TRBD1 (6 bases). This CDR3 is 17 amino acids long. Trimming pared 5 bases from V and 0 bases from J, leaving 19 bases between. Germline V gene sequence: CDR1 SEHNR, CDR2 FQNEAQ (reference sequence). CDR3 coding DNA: TGTGCCAGCAGCCCCCGGACAGACCTAACGTACCAAGAGACCCAGTACTTC. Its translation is CASSPRTDLTYQETQYF.

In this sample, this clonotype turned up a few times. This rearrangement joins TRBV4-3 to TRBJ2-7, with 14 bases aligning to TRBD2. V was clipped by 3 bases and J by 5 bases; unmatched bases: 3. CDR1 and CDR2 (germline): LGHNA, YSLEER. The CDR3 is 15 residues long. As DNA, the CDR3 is TGCGCCAGCAGCCACGGACTAGCGGGAGGTGACGAGCAGTACTTC. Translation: CASSHGLAGGDEQYF.

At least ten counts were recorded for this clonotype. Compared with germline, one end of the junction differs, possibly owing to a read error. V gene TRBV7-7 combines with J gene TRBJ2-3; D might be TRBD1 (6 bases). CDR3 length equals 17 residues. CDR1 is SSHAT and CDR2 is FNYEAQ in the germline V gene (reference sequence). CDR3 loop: CASSLGHRDKVTDTQYF. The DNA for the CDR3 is TGTGCTAGCAGCTTAGGCCACCGGGACAAGGTGACAGATACGCAGTATTTT.

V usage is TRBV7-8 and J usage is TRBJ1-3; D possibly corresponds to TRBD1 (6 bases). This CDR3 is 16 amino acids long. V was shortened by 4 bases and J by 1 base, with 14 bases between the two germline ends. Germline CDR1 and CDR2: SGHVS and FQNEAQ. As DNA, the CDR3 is TGTGCCAGCAGCTCGCACGTAACAGGGTCTGGAAACACCATATATTTT. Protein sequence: CASSSHVTGSGNTIYF.

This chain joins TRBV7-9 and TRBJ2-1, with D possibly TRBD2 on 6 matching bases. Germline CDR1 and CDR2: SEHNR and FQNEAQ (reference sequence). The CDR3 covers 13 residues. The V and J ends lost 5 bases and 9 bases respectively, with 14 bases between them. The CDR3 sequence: CASSRGVGGEQFF. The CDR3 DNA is TGTGCCAGCAGCCGCGGGGTTGGGGGTGAGCAGTTCTTC.

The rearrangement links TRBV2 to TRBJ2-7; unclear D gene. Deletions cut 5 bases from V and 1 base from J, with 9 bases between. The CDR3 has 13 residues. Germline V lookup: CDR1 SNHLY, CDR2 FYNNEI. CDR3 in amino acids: CASSFGGSYEQYF. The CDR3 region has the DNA TGTGCCAGCAGTTTCGGCGGATCCTACGAGCAGTACTTC. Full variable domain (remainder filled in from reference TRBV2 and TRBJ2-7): EPEVTQTPSHQVTQMGQEVILRCVPISNHLYFYWYRQILGQKVEFLVSFYNNEISEKSEIFDDQFSVERPDGSNFTLKIRSTKLEDSAMYFCASSFGGSYEQYFGPGTRLTVT.

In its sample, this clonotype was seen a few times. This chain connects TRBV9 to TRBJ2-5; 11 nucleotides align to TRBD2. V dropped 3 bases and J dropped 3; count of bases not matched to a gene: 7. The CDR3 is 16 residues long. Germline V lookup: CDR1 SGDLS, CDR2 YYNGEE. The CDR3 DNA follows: TGTGCCAGCAGCGCGGGGGGACTAGCGGCCGAAGAGACCCAGTACTTC. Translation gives CASSAGGLAAEETQYF.